Here is one T cell receptor (beta chain) with its context. TCRdb itself ran the RT-PCR reads through MiXCR, one entry per CDR3 protein. This sample has roughly 790,000 distinct CDR3 sequences; 21% occur once, and the top ten carry roughly 10%. The entry originates in a study of response to subunit inactivated influenza vaccine. There are 12 residues in the CDR3. Germline assignment: CDR1 SGHRS and CDR2 YFSETQ. V was trimmed by 1 base and J by 13 bases, leaving 15 bases between them. The TCR sequence derives from a man aged 50-59 years who received an inactivated influenza vaccine. This chain connects TRBV5-1 to TRBJ2-7; D possibly corresponds to TRBD1 (5 bases). The sequenced sample was PBMCs from blood, obtained 5 days after vaccination. Here the CDR3 DNA reads TGCGCCAGCAGCTTGATCCAGGGTACGCGTTACTTC. Protein sequence: CASSLIQGTRYF.